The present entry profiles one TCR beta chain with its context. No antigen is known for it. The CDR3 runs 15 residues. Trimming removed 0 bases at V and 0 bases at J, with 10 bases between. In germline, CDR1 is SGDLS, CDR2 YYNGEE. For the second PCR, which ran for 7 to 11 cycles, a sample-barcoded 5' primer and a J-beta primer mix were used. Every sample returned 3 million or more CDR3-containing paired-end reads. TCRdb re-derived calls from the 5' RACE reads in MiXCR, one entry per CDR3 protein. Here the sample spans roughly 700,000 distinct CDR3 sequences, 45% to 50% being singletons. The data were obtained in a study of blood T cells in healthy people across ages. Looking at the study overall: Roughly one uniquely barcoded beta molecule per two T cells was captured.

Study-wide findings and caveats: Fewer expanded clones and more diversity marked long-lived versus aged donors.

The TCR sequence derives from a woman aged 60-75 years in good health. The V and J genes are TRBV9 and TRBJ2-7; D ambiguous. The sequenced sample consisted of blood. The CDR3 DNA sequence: TGTGCCAGCAGCGTAGGTGGGCGAAGCTCCTACGAGCAGTACTTC. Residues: CASSVGGRSSYEQYF.